This T cell receptor (beta chain) was retrieved from a study of shared clonotypes between healthy human individuals. Study as a whole: Donors, aged 18 to 49, were a couple of women and a few men. General observations from the study: Blood was the only sampled material, and tissue repertoires likely differ.

As regards this clone: What it binds is not known. Within the sample, other DNA sequences also encode this same CDR3.

The genomic DNA of each subset was split evenly across several immunoSEQ plates. As processed by the authors: Without quality scores, immunoSEQ junctional reads could not be filtered like full-length reads. Here immunoSEQ multiplex PCR was the method, and the copy in TCRdb shows in-frame clones only, minus some. That table gives V, J and clone size, and the DNA gave D and trimming. Of around 500,000 clones in the sample, 60% to 85% were seen once. The sequenced sample was PBMCs. This receptor was taken from a woman aged 40-49 years in good health. Some clones in this sample may be carry-over from other donors' samples.

CDR3 sequence: CAWSVLSNQPQHF. Written as DNA, the CDR3 is TGTGCCTGGAGTGTACTTAGCAATCAGCCCCAGCATTTT. This rearrangement joins TRBV30 to TRBJ1-5; D is undetermined. CDR1 is GTSNPN, CDR2 SVGIG, per germline (reference sequence). The CDR3 length is 13 residues. The V end lost 0 bases, the J end lost 0 bases, and 3 bases lay between the germline ends.